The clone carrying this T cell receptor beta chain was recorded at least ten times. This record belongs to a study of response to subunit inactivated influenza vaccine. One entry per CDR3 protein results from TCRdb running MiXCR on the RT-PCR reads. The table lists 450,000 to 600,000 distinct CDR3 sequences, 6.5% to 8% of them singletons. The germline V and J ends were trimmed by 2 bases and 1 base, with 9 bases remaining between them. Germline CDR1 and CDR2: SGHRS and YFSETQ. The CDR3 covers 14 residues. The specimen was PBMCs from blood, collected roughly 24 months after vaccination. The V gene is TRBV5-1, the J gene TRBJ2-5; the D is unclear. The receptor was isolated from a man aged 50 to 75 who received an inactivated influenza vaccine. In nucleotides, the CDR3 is TGCGCCAGCAGCTTCTCGACTGTCCAAGAGACCCAGTACTTC. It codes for CASSFSTVQETQYF. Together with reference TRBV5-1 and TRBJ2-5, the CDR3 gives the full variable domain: KAGVTQTPRYLIKTRGQQVTLSCSPISGHRSVSWYQQTPGQGLQFLFEYFSETQRNKGNFPGRFSGRQFSNSRSEMNVSTLELGDSALYLCASSFSTVQETQYFGPGTRLLVL.